These 27 T cell receptor beta chains originate from one sample sequenced in a study of metastatic and nonmetastatic thyroid tumors. The entire patient cohort was treatment-naive prior to thyroid surgery. TCRdb used MiXCR to call clones anew from the PCR reads. The repertoire holds about 20,000 clones, over 25% seen once, with roughly a quarter in the top ten. Sequencing used tumor tissue. These receptors were taken from a male donor with papillary thyroid cancer or a benign thyroid nodule (not recorded which). Some clones in this sample may be carry-over from other donors' samples.

In nucleotides, the CDR3 is TGTGCCAGCAGCCCCATGGGGGGGATCCAAGAGACCCAGTACTTC. Residues: CASSPMGGIQETQYF. The chain joins TRBV7-2 to TRBJ2-5; the match to TRBD2 covers 7 bases. The CDR3 contains 15 residues. The germline V gene has CDR1 SGHTA and CDR2 FQGNSA. J lost 1 base, V lost 5 bases, and 7 bases had no gene match.

Note on this clone: The junction shows a germline mismatch at one end, possibly a read error. The J gene is TRBJ2-7, the V gene TRBV11-2; D not certain. Per the germline V gene, CDR1 is SGHAT and CDR2 is FQNNGV. This CDR3 spans 14 amino acids. The DNA for the CDR3 is TGTGCCATCAGCCCCGGGTCCGCCGGATTCGAGCAGTACTTC. Translating gives CAISPGSAGFEQYF.

This clone was seen repeatedly, ten times or more. This chain connects TRBV3-1 to TRBJ2-2; 10 nucleotides agree with TRBD1. CDR3 size: 15 residues. Germline-derived CDR1 and CDR2 are LGHDT and YNNKEL (reference sequence). J gave up 4 bases and V 1 base, and 0 bases lay outside the gene matches. The CDR3 region is CASSQGTGGTGELFF. CDR3 sequence (DNA): TGTGCCAGCAGCCAAGGGACAGGGGGCACCGGGGAGCTGTTTTTT.

This clone showed up many times. The CDR3, as DNA: TGCAGTGCAATAGGGCTAGCGGGGTCGAACACCGGGGAGCTGTTTTTT. Residues: CSAIGLAGSNTGELFF. V and J are TRBV20-1 and TRBJ2-2, with 9 bases fitting TRBD2. Germline CDR1 is DFQATT and CDR2 is SNEGSKA (reference sequence). V was clipped by 6 bases and J by 0 bases; unmatched bases: 8. There are 16 residues in the CDR3.

Regarding this clone: This same CDR3 is encoded by further DNA sequences in the sample. The genes are TRBV11-2 and TRBJ2-3; TRBD2 matches at 11 bases. The CDR3 has 18 residues. The V gene end was trimmed by 5 bases and the J gene end by 4 bases; junction bases not matched to a gene: 14. Germline V lookup: CDR1 SGHAT, CDR2 FQNNGV. CDR3 DNA: TGTGCCAGCAGCCCGGGGACTAGCGGCAGGGGGAGGGCAGATACGCAGTATTTT. Protein product: CASSPGTSGRGRADTQYF. The full variable domain, rest sourced from reference TRBV11-2 and TRBJ2-3, is EAGVAQSPRYKIIEKRQSVAFWCNPISGHATLYWYQQILGQGPKLLIQFQNNGVVDDSQLPKDRFSAERLKGVDSTLKIQPAKLEDSAVYLCASSPGTSGRGRADTQYFGPGTRLTVL.

This clone appeared a few times. The CDR3 is CATSWPGQGRTEAFF. The CDR3 region has the DNA TGTGCCACCAGCTGGCCGGGACAGGGGCGAACTGAAGCTTTCTTT. The V gene is TRBV15, the J gene TRBJ1-1, with 10 bases lining up with TRBD1. With V trimmed by 5 bases and J by 5 bases, 8 bases remained unmatched. CDR1 is LNHNV and CDR2 is YYDKDF in the germline V gene (reference sequence). The CDR3 covers 15 residues.

The genes are TRBV6-4 and TRBJ2-1; TRBD1 matches 8 bases. This CDR3 region has 16 residues. J was trimmed by 4 bases and V by 5 bases; bases with no gene match: 10. Germline CDR1 and CDR2: MRHNA and SNTAGT. CDR3 sequence: CASSSTGQGLYNEQFF. For the CDR3, the DNA is TGTGCCAGCAGTTCTACTGGACAGGGATTGTACAATGAGCAGTTCTTC.

V usage is TRBV7-2 and J usage is TRBJ2-1; D not certain. The V end lost 0 bases, the J end lost 6 bases, and 9 bases lay between the germline ends. The CDR3 consists of 14 residues. Germline V gene data show CDR1 as SGHTA and CDR2 as FQGNSA. CDR3 in amino acids: CASSLAFLSNEQFF. The CDR3, as DNA: TGTGCCAGCAGCTTAGCGTTCCTGAGCAATGAGCAGTTCTTC.

This clone came up a few times. The V call is TRBV4-1, the J call TRBJ2-7; 8 bases fit TRBD2. The CDR3 loop spans 17 amino acids. The V gene end was trimmed by 2 bases and the J gene end by 2 bases; junction bases not matched to a gene: 11. Germline-derived CDR1 and CDR2 are MGHRA and YSYEKL. The CDR3 spells CASSQLPYQRETYEQYF. The DNA for the CDR3 is TGCGCCAGCAGCCAACTGCCCTATCAGCGGGAGACCTACGAGCAGTACTTC.

This clone was detected once. The rearrangement joins TRBV5-4 to TRBJ2-7; the match to TRBD2 covers 14 bases. The germline V gene has CDR1 SGHNT and CDR2 YYREEE (reference sequence). The ends lost 0 bases at V and 0 bases at J; junction bases unmatched: 5. The CDR3 sequence is 18 residues long. The CDR3 DNA sequence: TGTGCCAGCAGCTTGGACGGCGGGACTAGCGGGAGCTCCTACGAGCAGTACTTC. It yields the protein CASSLDGGTSGSSYEQYF.

V usage is TRBV5-1 and J usage is TRBJ1-6; D gene uncertain. The DNA end favors TRBJ1-1, so the J call may be wrong. The CDR3 totals 13 residues. Per germline, CDR1 SGHRS and CDR2 YFSETQ. The CDR3 nucleotides read TGCGCCAGCAGCCCAGATAATTCAGAGGCGGCTTTCTTT. Translating gives CASSPDNSEAAFF.

V gene TRBV7-2 combines with J gene TRBJ2-7; 10 nucleotides align to TRBD2. Germline V gene sequence: CDR1 SGHTA, CDR2 FQGNSA. The CDR3 is made up of 15 amino acids. The junction had 12 bases not matched to a gene; V was cut back by 7 bases and J by 6 bases. The CDR3 region is CASILSLAGLAEQYF. The CDR3 coding sequence is TGTGCCAGCATCTTGTCACTAGCGGGGTTAGCCGAGCAGTACTTC.

This clone was found a few times. The chain carries TRBV6-5 and TRBJ2-7, with D tentatively TRBD1 (6 bases). Germline CDR1 MNHEY, CDR2 SVGAGI. This CDR3 is 15 amino acids long. Trimming left V 0 bases short and J 0 bases short, with 9 bases between. The CDR3 region has the DNA TGTGCCAGCAGTTACTCCAGGGGAAGCTCCTACGAGCAGTACTTC. This encodes CASSYSRGSSYEQYF.

The chain links TRBV6-2 or TRBV6-3 to TRBJ1-2, with TRBD1 identical over 7 bases. With 6 bases clipped from V and 4 bases from J, the junction kept 5 bases outside the gene matches. The CDR3 runs 13 residues. The germline V gene has CDR1 MNHEY and CDR2 SVGEGT. DNA of the CDR3: TGTGCCAGCAGGTTACCAGGGGGCTATGGCTACACCTTC. Protein sequence: CASRLPGGYGYTF.

The chain links TRBV20-1 to TRBJ2-2; D ambiguous. This CDR3 is built from 20 residues. Looked up from germline, CDR1 is DFQATT and CDR2 is SNEGSKA (reference sequence). V lost 1 base to trimming and J lost 6 bases, with 30 bases between them. CDR3 sequence reads: CSARAGRGRANSASSGELFF. CDR3 nucleotides: TGCAGTGCTAGAGCAGGTCGCGGCAGAGCTAACTCCGCGAGCTCCGGGGAGCTGTTTTTT.

This clone was detected ten times or more. J is TRBJ1-1 and V is TRBV11-3; possibly TRBD1 for D (5 bases). V was shortened by 3 bases and J by 0 bases, with 11 bases between the two germline ends. CDR1 and CDR2 (germline): SGHNT, YENEEA. CDR3 size: 15 residues. Here the CDR3 DNA reads TGTGCCAGCAGCTTGAGGGGCAACGTGAACACTGAAGCTTTCTTT. This codes for CASSLRGNVNTEAFF.

This clone was detected ten times or more. A junction boundary mismatches the germline segment, possibly from a read error. The chain links TRBV7-2 to TRBJ2-1; 7 bases fit TRBD1. CDR1 is SGHTA and CDR2 is FQGNSA in the germline V gene. The length of the CDR3 is 13 residues. For the CDR3, the DNA is TGTGCCAGCAGCCCCTTAAAGACAGGGATCGTGCTCTTC. Its translation: CASSPLKTGIVLF.

A few counts support this clone. The rearrangement joins TRBV10-1 to TRBJ2-7; TRBD1 matches 8 bases. The ends lost 4 bases at V and 2 bases at J; junction bases unmatched: 4. The germline V gene has CDR1 WNHNN and CDR2 SYGVQD (reference sequence). This CDR3 has 14 amino acids. The CDR3 sequence: CASSATGQAYEQYF. CDR3 coding DNA: TGCGCCAGCAGTGCTACGGGACAGGCCTACGAGCAGTACTTC.

A few counts support this clone. The chain has TRBV28 and TRBJ2-7, with D unresolved. Per germline, CDR1 MDHEN and CDR2 SYDVKM. The CDR3 totals 12 residues. With 1 base removed from V and 7 bases from J, the gap between germline ends came to 8 bases. The CDR3 coding sequence is TGTGCCAGCAGTTTATCAAGAACAGAGCAGTACTTC. Translation gives CASSLSRTEQYF.

This clone was seen only a few times. The chain links TRBV6-1 to TRBJ2-7; D remains unclear. Trimming cost V 10 bases and J 4 bases, with 11 bases left between them. The CDR3 runs 11 residues. Germline lookup yields CDR1 MNHNS and CDR2 SASEGT. DNA for the CDR3: TGTGCCACCAGGTCCTATTACGAGCAGTACTTC. This encodes CATRSYYEQYF.

The gene calls are TRBV7-8 and TRBJ1-2, with D possibly being TRBD1 (6 bases). The CDR3 loop spans 16 amino acids. V was trimmed by 5 bases and J by 9 bases, leaving 25 bases between them. Germline CDR1 SGHVS, CDR2 FQNEAQ. CDR3 DNA: TGTGCCAGCAGCATAGATAGGCCAGGGGAGAGGTATTGCTACACCTTC. Its protein product is CASSIDRPGERYCYTF.

Comment on this clone: A junction boundary mismatches the germline segment, possibly from a read error. The chain links TRBV4-1 to TRBJ2-2; tentative D call: TRBD2 (5 bases). The CDR3 extends over 16 amino acids. Germline CDR1 reads MGHRA; CDR2 reads YSYEKL. The CDR3: CASSRFRAENTGELFF. The CDR3 coding sequence is TGCGCCAGCAGCCGTTTCCGAGCGGAGAACACGGGGGAGCTGTTTTTT.

This clone appeared many times. This chain links TRBV30 with TRBJ1-2, with D maybe TRBD1 (5 bases). Trimming cost V 6 bases and J 6 bases, with 11 bases left between them. Germline V gene sequence: CDR1 GTSNPN, CDR2 SVGIG (reference sequence). This CDR3 contains 11 residues. The CDR3 is CACSGWHGYTF. In nucleotides, the CDR3 is TGTGCCTGTTCAGGGTGGCATGGCTACACCTTC.

This clone was observed a few times. A much more abundant neighbour one base away suggests this may be a read error. V and J are TRBV2 and TRBJ1-3; tentative D call: TRBD1 (5 bases). Germline V gives CDR1 SNHLY, CDR2 FYNNEI. The CDR3 length is 12 residues. Written as DNA, the CDR3 is TGTGCCATCAGTGAACAGGAGAACACCATATATTTT. Its translation is CAISEQENTIYF.

The J gene is TRBJ2-3, the V gene TRBV28, with D hard to call. The CDR3 extends over 15 amino acids. V was trimmed by 8 bases and J by 2 bases, leaving 17 bases between them. CDR1 and CDR2 from the germline V gene are MDHEN and SYDVKM. CDR3 nucleotide sequence: TGTGCCAGCTGTTCCACACCACAGATCACAGATACGCAGTATTTT. It specifies CASCSTPQITDTQYF.

The rearrangement joins TRBV28 to TRBJ2-1; either TRBD1 or TRBD2 may supply D (6 bases each). V shed 9 bases and J shed 9 bases, with 18 bases lying between them. The CDR3 has 13 amino acids. Germline V gene sequence: CDR1 MDHEN, CDR2 SYDVKM. The DNA for the CDR3 is TGTGCCAGTCCCTCTCCGGGGGCGGGTGAGCAGTTCTTC. Its protein product is CASPSPGAGEQFF.

This clone was counted at least ten times. J is TRBJ2-5 and V is TRBV20-1, with TRBD2 matching 14 bases. CDR1 and CDR2 from the germline V gene are DFQATT and SNEGSKA (reference sequence). This CDR3 has 17 residues. V gave up 6 bases and J gave up 1 base; unmatched junction bases: 10. The CDR3 here is CSAENRGTSGSQETQYF. The CDR3 DNA follows: TGCAGTGCCGAAAACCGGGGGACTAGCGGGAGCCAAGAGACCCAGTACTTC.